A selection of T cell receptor beta chains follows, all from one sample in a study of T cell changes during pregnancy in multiple sclerosis. The assay was immunoSEQ multiplex PCR, and TCRdb's table has in-frame clones only and misses some. The table has 60,000 to 80,000 clones, about nine tenths seen once. Sequences were derived from peripheral blood, sampled before pregnancy. The source of these receptors is a female donor with multiple sclerosis, enrolled in a pregnancy study. Both conserved end residues are part of each CDR3. The order of the fields is D gene, clone size, V gene, J gene, CDR3 DNA, CDR3 protein. D genes are given only for firm matches. Rows give clone size only sometimes, using once, few, many, or a class for an expanded clone.

D: TRBD1; size: .; V: TRBV29-1; J: TRBJ1-2; DNA: TGCAGCGTTGAGGTTTGGGACAGGGAAGGTGGCTACACCTTC; CDR3: CSVEVWDREGGYTF
D: .; size: .; V: TRBV18; J: TRBJ2-2; DNA: TGTGCCAGCTCACCACCCGGCGGGGGCGGAACCGGGGAGCTGTTTTTT; CDR3: CASSPPGGGGTGELFF
D: .; size: .; V: TRBV5-6; J: TRBJ1-4; DNA: TGTGCCAGCAGCTTCGGACAGCATAATGAAAAACTGTTTTTT; CDR3: CASSFGQHNEKLFF
D: TRBD2; size: .; V: TRBV12-5; J: TRBJ2-3; DNA: TGTGCTAGTGGTTTAGTATATCTCGTAACCGGGACTAGTTCAGGCTTAAATACGCAGTATTTT; CDR3: CASGLVYLVTGTSSGLNTQYF
D: TRBD1; size: .; V: TRBV2; J: TRBJ1-2; DNA: TGTGCCAGCAGTGAGCTACAGGGGTATGGCTACACCTTC; CDR3: CASSELQGYGYTF
D: .; size: .; V: TRBV7-9; J: TRBJ2-7; DNA: TGTGCCAGCAGCTTAGTTGGTGGCAGGTCCTCCTACGAGCAGTACTTC; CDR3: CASSLVGGRSSYEQYF
D: TRBD2; size: .; V: TRBV7-2; J: TRBJ2-3; DNA: TGTGCCAGCAGCGGAGTGGCTAGCGGGCATGTCACAGATACGCAGTATTTT; CDR3: CASSGVASGHVTDTQYF
D: .; size: .; V: TRBV7-2; J: TRBJ2-3; DNA: TGTGCCAGCAGCCCTGCAGATACGCAGTATTTT; CDR3: CASSPADTQYF
D: TRBD1; size: .; V: TRBV7-9; J: TRBJ1-5; DNA: TGTGCCAGCCAGGGACAGGGAGACGGGCCCCAGCATTTT; CDR3: CASQGQGDGPQHF
D: .; size: once; V: TRBV21-1; J: TRBJ2-1; DNA: TGTGCCAGCAGCAGACGGGACAGGGGGCGGACTAGGGCCCCGATCCGGTTCTTC; CDR3: CASSRRDRGRTRAPIRFF
D: TRBD1; size: .; V: TRBV6-1; J: TRBJ2-5; DNA: TGTGCCAGCAGTGAATGGGGGACAGGGGAAGAGACCCAGTACTTC; CDR3: CASSEWGTGEETQYF
D: TRBD2; size: .; V: TRBV6-5; J: TRBJ2-7; DNA: TGTGCCAGCAGTTACAGAGCGGGGGTGGAGCAGTACTTC; CDR3: CASSYRAGVEQYF